This T cell receptor (beta chain) was recovered during a study of CD8+ T cells in alopecia areata. Looking at the study overall: Those patients who were treated received oral tofacitinib, which was given at 5 to 10 mg twice daily for moderate-to-severe alopecia areata. Study-level results: For lesional scalp, especially alopecia totalis/universalis, clonality was higher than in normal scalp.

RNA extraction and reverse transcription yielded cDNA as sequencing template. Measured with immunoSEQ multiplex PCR; TCRdb has only the in-frame clones, and not every one. The repertoire includes about 200,000 clones, more than 45% of them detected once, and roughly 5% sits in the top ten. Treatment indicated: oral pan-JAK inhibitor, 5-10 mg twice daily. CDR1 and CDR2 (germline): SGHRS, YFSETQ. V lost 1 base to trimming and J lost 14 bases, with 14 bases between them. The CDR3 is 12 residues long. As to this clone: What it recognizes is unknown.

This specimen was CD4+ T cells sorted from blood, taken at week 24, from a patient treated with tofacitinib. The V and J genes are TRBV5-1 and TRBJ2-3; perhaps TRBD1 as D (6 bases). This receptor was identified in a human donor with alopecia areata. Written as DNA, the CDR3 is TGCGCCAGCAGCTTGTGGGGGCTGGAGTTGTATTTT. Its translation: CASSLWGLELYF.